A single sample is the source of the 4 T cell receptor beta chains below, sequenced in a study of T-cell memory formation after mild COVID-19. Using its own MiXCR run on the 5' RACE reads, TCRdb lists one record per CDR3 protein. The sample contains approximately 180,000 distinct CDR3 sequences, under 20% of which appear only once. The sample comprised PBMCs or a T cell subset sorted from them (not recorded which). The receptors shown here come from an adult woman who had mild COVID-19 (a few samples of this study predate the infection). Cell type and time point are not known.

V usage is TRBV10-3 and J usage is TRBJ1-1; 10 nucleotides match TRBD1. Trimming removed 6 bases from V and 3 bases from J; junction bases left unmatched: 7. The CDR3 runs 15 residues. The germline CDR1 and CDR2 sequences are ENHRY and SYGVKD. The CDR3 loop reads CAIRAGTGADTEAFF. Here the CDR3 DNA reads TGTGCCATCAGGGCCGGGACAGGGGCCGACACTGAAGCTTTCTTT.

The V gene is TRBV28, the J gene TRBJ2-4; D perhaps matches TRBD2 (6 bases). The CDR3 contains 15 residues. V was cut by 10 bases and J by 3 bases, with 19 bases left in between. CDR1 is MDHEN, CDR2 SYDVKM, per germline. CDR3 bases: TGTGCCACCAGATCCGGAGGGACCCACAAAAACATTCAGTACTTC. Protein sequence: CATRSGGTHKNIQYF.

The CDR3 loop is CASSLVGQAAEQYF. CDR3 DNA sequence: TGTGCCAGCAGCTTAGTAGGACAGGCCGCTGAGCAGTACTTC. The genes are TRBV7-6 and TRBJ2-7, with 7 bases lining up with TRBD1. The CDR3 contains 14 residues. V dropped 1 base and J dropped 7; count of bases not matched to a gene: 7. Germline CDR1 and CDR2: SGHVS and FNYEAQ.

This clonotype was counted at least ten times. The chain employs TRBV10-3 and TRBJ1-2; D remains unclear. The CDR3 runs to 13 residues. Germline CDR1 is ENHRY and CDR2 is SYGVKD. The V end lost 3 bases, the J end lost 2 bases, and 7 bases lay between the germline ends. The CDR3 DNA follows: TGTGCCATCAGTGATTCGGGGAACTATGGCTACACCTTC. Translating gives CAISDSGNYGYTF.